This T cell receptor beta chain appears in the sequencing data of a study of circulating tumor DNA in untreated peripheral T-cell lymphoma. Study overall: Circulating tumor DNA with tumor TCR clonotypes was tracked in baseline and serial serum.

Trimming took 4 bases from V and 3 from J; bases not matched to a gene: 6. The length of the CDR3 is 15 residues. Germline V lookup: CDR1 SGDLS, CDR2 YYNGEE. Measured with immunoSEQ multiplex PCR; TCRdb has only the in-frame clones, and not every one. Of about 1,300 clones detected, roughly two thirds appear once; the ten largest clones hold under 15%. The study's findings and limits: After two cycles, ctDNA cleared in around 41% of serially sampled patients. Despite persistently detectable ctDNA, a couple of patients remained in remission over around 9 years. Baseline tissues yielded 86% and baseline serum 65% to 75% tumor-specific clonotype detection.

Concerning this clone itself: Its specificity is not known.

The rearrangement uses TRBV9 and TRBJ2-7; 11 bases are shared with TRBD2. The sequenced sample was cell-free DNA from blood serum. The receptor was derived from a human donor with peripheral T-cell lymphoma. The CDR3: CASSPEGTSGYEQYF. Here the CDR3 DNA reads TGTGCCAGCAGCCCAGAGGGGACTAGCGGCTACGAGCAGTACTTC.